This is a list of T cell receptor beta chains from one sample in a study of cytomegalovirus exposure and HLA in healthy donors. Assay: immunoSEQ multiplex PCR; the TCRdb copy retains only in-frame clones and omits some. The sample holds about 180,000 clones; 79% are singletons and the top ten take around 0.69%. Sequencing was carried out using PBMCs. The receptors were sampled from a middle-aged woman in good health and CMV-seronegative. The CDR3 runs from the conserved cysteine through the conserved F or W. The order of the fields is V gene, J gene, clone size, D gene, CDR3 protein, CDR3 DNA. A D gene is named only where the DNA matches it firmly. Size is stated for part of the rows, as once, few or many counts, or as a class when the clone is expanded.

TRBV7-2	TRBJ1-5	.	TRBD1	CASSLVAGGQPQHF	TGTGCCAGCAGCTTAGTGGCAGGGGGACAGCCCCAGCATTTT
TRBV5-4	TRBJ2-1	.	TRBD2	CASSLALAGGHGEQFF	TGTGCCAGCAGCTTGGCCCTAGCGGGGGGGCATGGTGAGCAGTTCTTC
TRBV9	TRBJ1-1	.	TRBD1	CASSPQGVGRGAFF	TGTGCCAGCAGCCCCCAGGGGGTGGGCCGTGGAGCTTTCTTT
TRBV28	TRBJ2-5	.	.	CASSLFPTDPQETQYF	TGTGCCAGCAGTTTATTTCCGACAGACCCCCAAGAGACCCAGTACTTC
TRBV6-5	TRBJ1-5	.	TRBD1	CASSRVQGGQPQHF	TGTGCCAGCAGCCGCGTCCAGGGGGGTCAGCCCCAGCATTTT
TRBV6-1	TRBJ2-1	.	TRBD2	CASSQRLALNEQFF	TGTGCCAGCAGTCAACGACTAGCTCTCAATGAGCAGTTCTTC
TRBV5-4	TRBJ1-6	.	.	CASRTGLDSPLHF	TGTGCCAGCAGAACAGGGCTGGATTCACCCCTCCACTTT
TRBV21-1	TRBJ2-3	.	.	CASSPLVWPATDTQYF	TGTGCCAGCAGCCCCCTCGTCTGGCCCGCCACAGATACGCAGTATTTT
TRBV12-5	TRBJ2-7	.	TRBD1	CASGLLRDRWYEQYF	TGTGCTAGTGGTCTCCTCCGGGACAGGTGGTACGAGCAGTACTTC
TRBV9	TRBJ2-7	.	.	CASSAKSGISYEQYF	TGTGCCAGCAGCGCCAAGTCGGGGATATCCTACGAGCAGTACTTC
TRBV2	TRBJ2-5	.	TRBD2	CASRVAGGPRLETQYF	TGTGCCAGCAGGGTAGCGGGGGGGCCCAGATTGGAGACCCAGTACTTC
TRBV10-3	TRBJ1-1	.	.	CAISDQPSLDEAFF	TGTGCCATCAGTGATCAACCGTCCCTAGATGAAGCTTTCTTT
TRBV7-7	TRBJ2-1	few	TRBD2	CASSPREGPYNEQFF	TGTGCTAGCAGCCCGAGGGAGGGCCCCTACAATGAGCAGTTCTTC
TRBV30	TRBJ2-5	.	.	CAWSVSRTAWETQYF	TGTGCCTGGAGTGTTTCAAGGACAGCGTGGGAGACCCAGTACTTC
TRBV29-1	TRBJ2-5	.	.	CSVEARQGETQYF	TGCAGCGTTGAAGCCCGGCAGGGAGAGACCCAGTACTTC
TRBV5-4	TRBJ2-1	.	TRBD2	CASSLAGDAGNEQFF	TGTGCCAGCAGTCTGGCGGGGGACGCTGGCAATGAGCAGTTCTTC
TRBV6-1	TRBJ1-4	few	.	CASSEEGIATNEKLFF	TGTGCCAGCAGTGAAGAGGGGATTGCAACTAATGAAAAACTGTTTTTT
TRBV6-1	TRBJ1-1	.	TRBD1	CASSPPGQGAEAFF	TGTGCCAGCAGTCCCCCGGGACAGGGGGCTGAAGCTTTCTTT
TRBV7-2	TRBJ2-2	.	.	CASSLLLSNTGELFF	TGTGCCAGCAGCTTGTTACTATCGAACACCGGGGAGCTGTTTTTT
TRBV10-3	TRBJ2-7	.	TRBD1	CASRDSLYEQYF	TGTGCCAGCCGGGACAGCCTCTACGAGCAGTACTTC
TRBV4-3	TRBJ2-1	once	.	CASSQVAMVSGSYNEQFF	TGCGCCAGCAGCCAAGTAGCTATGGTAAGCGGGTCCTACAATGAGCAGTTCTTC
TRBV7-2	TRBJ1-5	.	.	CASSLDGLSNQPQHF	TGTGCCAGCAGCTTAGACGGACTTAGCAATCAGCCCCAGCATTTT
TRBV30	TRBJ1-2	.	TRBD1	CAWSLGTVNPRLLSF	TGTGCCTGGAGTTTGGGGACAGTTAACCCGCGCCTATTGTCCTTC
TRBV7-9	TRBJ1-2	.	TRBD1	CASSLPTGAGYTF	TGTGCCAGCAGCTTACCGACAGGGGCCGGCTACACCTTC
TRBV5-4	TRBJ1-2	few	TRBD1	CASSGGQGDYGYTF	TGTGCCAGCAGCGGGGGACAGGGGGACTATGGCTACACCTTC
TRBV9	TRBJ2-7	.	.	CASSVGAGVGSYEQYF	TGTGCCAGCAGCGTGGGGGCGGGGGTGGGCTCCTACGAGCAGTACTTC
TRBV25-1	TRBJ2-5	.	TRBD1	CASSDLGQPNQETQYF	TGTGCCAGCAGTGATTTGGGACAGCCCAACCAAGAGACCCAGTACTTC
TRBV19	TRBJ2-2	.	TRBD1	CASSAGGQGAGELFF	TGTGCCAGTAGTGCTGGGGGACAGGGGGCCGGGGAGCTGTTTTTT
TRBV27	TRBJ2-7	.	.	CASSLSRGSYEQYF	TGTGCCAGCAGTTTATCCCGGGGCTCCTACGAGCAGTACTTC
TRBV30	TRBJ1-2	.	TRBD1	CAWSVGGQGGFYGYTF	TGTGCCTGGAGTGTGGGGGGACAGGGGGGGTTCTATGGCTACACCTTC
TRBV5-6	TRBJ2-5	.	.	CASSFPDTFETQYF	TGTGCCAGCAGCTTTCCGGACACCTTTGAGACCCAGTACTTC
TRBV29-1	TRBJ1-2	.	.	CSVAPVAGHGYTF	TGCAGCGTTGCCCCCGTGGCAGGGCATGGCTACACCTTC
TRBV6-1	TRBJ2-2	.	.	CVSRISGVSTGELFF	TGTGTCAGCAGGATTTCAGGGGTTAGCACCGGGGAGCTGTTTTTT
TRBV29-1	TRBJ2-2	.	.	CSVVGGKNTGELFF	TGCAGCGTTGTAGGAGGGAAGAACACCGGGGAGCTGTTTTTT
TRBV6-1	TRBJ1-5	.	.	CASSDTGNQPQHF	TGTGCCAGCAGTGATACAGGGAATCAGCCCCAGCATTTT
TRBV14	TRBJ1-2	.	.	CASSQDMSERYGYTF	TGTGCCAGCAGCCAAGATATGTCGGAGCGATATGGCTACACCTTC
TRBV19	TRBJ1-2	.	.	CASSIMGSGYTF	TGTGCCAGTAGTATCATGGGCAGTGGCTACACCTTC
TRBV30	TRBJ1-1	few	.	CAWSGGEEGNTEAFF	TGTGCCTGGAGTGGGGGCGAGGAGGGGAACACTGAAGCTTTCTTT
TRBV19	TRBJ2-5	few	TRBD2	CASSPGTSGEETQYF	TGTGCCAGTAGTCCCGGGACTAGCGGAGAAGAGACCCAGTACTTC
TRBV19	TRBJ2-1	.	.	CASSTTRGQHYNEQFF	TGTGCCAGTAGCACCACGAGGGGACAACACTACAATGAGCAGTTCTTC
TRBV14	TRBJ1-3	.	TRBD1	CASSQRTGGKGNTIYF	TGTGCCAGCAGCCAAAGGACAGGGGGAAAGGGAAACACCATATATTTT
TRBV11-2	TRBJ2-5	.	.	CASSLGDRYQETQYF	TGTGCCAGCAGCTTAGGAGACAGGTACCAAGAGACCCAGTACTTC
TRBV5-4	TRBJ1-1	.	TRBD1	CASSLTGVRAEAFF	TGTGCCAGCAGCTTGACAGGGGTGAGGGCTGAAGCTTTCTTT
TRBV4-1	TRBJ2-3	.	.	CASSPQSQGFTSTDTQYF	TGCGCCAGCAGCCCTCAATCCCAGGGTTTTACTAGCACAGATACGCAGTATTTT
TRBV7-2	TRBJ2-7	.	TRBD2	CASSPSAGGYEQYF	TGTGCCAGCAGCCCGTCAGCGGGAGGGTACGAGCAGTACTTC
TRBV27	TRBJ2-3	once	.	CASRTGSLIEYF	TGTGCCAGCAGAACCGGGAGCTTAATCGAGTATTTT
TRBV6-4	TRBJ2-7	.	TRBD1	CASSDLGQGGQQYF	TGTGCCAGCAGTGACCTCGGACAGGGCGGACAGCAGTACTTC
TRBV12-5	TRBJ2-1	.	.	CASGIRSLGGEQFF	TGTGCTAGTGGTATCCGGTCTCTTGGGGGCGAGCAGTTCTTC
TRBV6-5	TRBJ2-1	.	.	CASRAFLGGYNEQFF	TGTGCCAGCAGGGCGTTTCTAGGGGGATACAATGAGCAGTTCTTC
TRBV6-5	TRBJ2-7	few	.	CASSYSIGGMEQYF	TGTGCCAGCAGTTACTCGATTGGGGGGATGGAGCAGTACTTC
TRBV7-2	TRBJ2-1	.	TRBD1	CASSLGEGGQGHNEQFF	TGTGCCAGCAGCCTCGGGGAGGGGGGACAGGGGCACAATGAGCAGTTCTTC
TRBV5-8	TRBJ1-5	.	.	CASSREGVTNQPQHF	TGTGCCAGCAGCAGGGAGGGGGTTACGAATCAGCCCCAGCATTTT
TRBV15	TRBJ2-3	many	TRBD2	CATSRDAGAADTQYF	TGTGCCACCAGCAGAGATGCGGGAGCAGCAGATACGCAGTATTTT
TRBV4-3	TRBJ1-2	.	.	CASSQDRGIRTSGYTF	TGCGCCAGCAGCCAAGATAGGGGGATAAGGACTTCTGGCTACACCTTC
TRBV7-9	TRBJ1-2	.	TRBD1	CSSSPITSGGYGYTF	TGTTCCAGCAGCCCGATCACCTCAGGGGGCTATGGCTACACCTTC
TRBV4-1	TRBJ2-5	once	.	CASSQYRDSQETQYF	TGCGCCAGCAGCCAATACAGGGATAGCCAAGAGACCCAGTACTTC
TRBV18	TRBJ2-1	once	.	CASSQGRDEQFF	TGTGCCAGCTCACAGGGGCGAGATGAGCAGTTCTTC
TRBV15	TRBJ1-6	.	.	CATSSQGQTHNSPLHF	TGTGCCACCAGCAGCCAAGGACAGACACATAATTCACCCCTCCACTTT
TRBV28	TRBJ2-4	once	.	CASSPERILAKNIQYF	TGTGCCAGCAGTCCTGAGAGGATACTAGCCAAAAACATTCAGTACTTC
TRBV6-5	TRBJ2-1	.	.	CASSQAYNEQFF	TGTGCCAGCAGCCAGGCCTATAATGAGCAGTTCTTC